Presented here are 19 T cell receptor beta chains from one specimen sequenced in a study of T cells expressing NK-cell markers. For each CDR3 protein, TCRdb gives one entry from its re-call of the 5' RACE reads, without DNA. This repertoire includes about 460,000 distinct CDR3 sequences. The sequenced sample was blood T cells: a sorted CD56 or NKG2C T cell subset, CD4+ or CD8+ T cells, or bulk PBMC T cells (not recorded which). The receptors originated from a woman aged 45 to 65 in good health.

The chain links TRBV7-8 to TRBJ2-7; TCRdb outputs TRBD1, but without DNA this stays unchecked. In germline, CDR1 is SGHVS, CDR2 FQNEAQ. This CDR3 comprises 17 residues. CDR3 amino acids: CASSLPHRDREFHEQYF.

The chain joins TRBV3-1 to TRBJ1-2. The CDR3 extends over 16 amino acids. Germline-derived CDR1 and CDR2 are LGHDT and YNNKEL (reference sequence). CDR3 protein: CASSPLYGQQNYGYTF.

CDR3 residues: CASSVVGGGHNEQFF. The genes are TRBV9 and TRBJ2-1; TCRdb's D call of TRBD2 is untestable without DNA. Per the germline V gene, CDR1 is SGDLS and CDR2 is YYNGEE. The CDR3 loop spans 15 amino acids.

CDR3 loop: CASSLLASGIGGEQYF. The J gene is TRBJ2-7, the V gene TRBV12-3 or TRBV12-4; TCRdb's D gene call, TRBD2, goes unchecked for lack of DNA. The CDR3 extends over 16 amino acids.

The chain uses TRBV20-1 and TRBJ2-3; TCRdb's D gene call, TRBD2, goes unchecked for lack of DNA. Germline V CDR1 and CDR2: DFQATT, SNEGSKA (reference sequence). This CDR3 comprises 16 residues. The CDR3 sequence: CSARDGSGSGTDTQYF.

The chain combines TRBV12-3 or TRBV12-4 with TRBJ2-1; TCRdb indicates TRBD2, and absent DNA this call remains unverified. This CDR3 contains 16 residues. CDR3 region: CASSLKRTTKTHEQFF.

The CDR3 protein is CASKNKGLAGSNEQFF. J is TRBJ2-1 and V is TRBV6-2 or TRBV6-3; the D call from TCRdb, TRBD2, cannot be confirmed without DNA. The CDR3 totals 16 residues. Germline CDR1 MNHEY, CDR2 SVGEGT.

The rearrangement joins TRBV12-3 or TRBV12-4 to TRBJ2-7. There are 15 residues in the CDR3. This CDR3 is CASSLAGQGSYEQYF.

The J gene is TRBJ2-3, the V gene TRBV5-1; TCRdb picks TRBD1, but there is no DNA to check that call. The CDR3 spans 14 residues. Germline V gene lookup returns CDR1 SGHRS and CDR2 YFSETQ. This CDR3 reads CASADRSAADTQYF.

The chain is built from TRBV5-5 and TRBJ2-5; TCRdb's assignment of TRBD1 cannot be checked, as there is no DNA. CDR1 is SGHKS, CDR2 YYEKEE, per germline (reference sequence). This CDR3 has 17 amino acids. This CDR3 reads CASSPGVPGGLEETQYF.

CDR3: CATSDPGLAKFDEQFF. The chain joins TRBV24-1 to TRBJ2-1; the D call of TRBD2 rests on TCRdb alone, since no DNA is present to check it. The germline gives CDR1 KGHDR, CDR2 SFDVKD. The CDR3 has 16 amino acids.

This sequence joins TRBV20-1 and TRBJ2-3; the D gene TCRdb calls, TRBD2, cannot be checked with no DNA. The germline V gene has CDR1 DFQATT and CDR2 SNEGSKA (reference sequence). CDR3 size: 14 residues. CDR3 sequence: CSVTRLAGKDTQYF.

The CDR3 loop is CASSQVPGGYNSPLHF. This chain links TRBV3-1 with TRBJ1-6; lacking DNA, the TRBD1 call made by TCRdb goes unchecked. This CDR3 is 16 amino acids long. CDR1 is LGHDT, CDR2 YNNKEL, per germline (reference sequence).

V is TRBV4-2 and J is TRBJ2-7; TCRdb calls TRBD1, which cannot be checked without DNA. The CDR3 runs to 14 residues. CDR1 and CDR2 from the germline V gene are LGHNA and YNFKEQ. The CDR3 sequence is CASSQQGMVYEQYF.

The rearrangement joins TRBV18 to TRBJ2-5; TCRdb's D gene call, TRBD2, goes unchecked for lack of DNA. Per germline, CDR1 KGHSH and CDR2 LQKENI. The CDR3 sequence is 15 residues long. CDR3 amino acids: CASSPTGLAGETQYF.

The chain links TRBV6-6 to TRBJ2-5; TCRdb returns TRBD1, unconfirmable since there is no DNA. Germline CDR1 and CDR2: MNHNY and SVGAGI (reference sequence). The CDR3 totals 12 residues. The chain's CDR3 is CASTIRGETQYF.

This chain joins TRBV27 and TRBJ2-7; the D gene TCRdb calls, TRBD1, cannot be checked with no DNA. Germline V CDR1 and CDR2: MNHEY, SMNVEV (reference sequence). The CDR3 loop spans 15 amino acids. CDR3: CASSRTQGGWYEQYF.

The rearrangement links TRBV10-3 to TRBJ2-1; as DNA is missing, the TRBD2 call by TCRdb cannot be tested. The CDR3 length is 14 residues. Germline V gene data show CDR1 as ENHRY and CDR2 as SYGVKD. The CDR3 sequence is CAISEAPEVGEQFF.

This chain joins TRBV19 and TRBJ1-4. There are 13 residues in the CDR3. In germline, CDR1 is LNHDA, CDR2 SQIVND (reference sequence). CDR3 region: CASSILGHEKLFF.